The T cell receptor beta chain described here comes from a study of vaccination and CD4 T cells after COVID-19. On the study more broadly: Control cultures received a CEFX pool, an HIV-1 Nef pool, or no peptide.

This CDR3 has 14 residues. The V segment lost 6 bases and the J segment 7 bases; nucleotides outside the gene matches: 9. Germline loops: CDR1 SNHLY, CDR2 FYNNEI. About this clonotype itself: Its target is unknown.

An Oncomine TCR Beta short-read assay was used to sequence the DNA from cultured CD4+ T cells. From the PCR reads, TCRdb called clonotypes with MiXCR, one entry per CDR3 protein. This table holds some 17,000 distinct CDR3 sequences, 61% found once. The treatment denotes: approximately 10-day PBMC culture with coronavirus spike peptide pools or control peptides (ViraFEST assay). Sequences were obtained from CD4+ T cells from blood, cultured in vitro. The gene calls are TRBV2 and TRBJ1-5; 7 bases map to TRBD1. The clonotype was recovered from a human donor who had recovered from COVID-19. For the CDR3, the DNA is TGTGCCAGCAGGGCAGGGATCAGGGGGCAGCCCCAGCATTTT. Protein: CASRAGIRGQPQHF.